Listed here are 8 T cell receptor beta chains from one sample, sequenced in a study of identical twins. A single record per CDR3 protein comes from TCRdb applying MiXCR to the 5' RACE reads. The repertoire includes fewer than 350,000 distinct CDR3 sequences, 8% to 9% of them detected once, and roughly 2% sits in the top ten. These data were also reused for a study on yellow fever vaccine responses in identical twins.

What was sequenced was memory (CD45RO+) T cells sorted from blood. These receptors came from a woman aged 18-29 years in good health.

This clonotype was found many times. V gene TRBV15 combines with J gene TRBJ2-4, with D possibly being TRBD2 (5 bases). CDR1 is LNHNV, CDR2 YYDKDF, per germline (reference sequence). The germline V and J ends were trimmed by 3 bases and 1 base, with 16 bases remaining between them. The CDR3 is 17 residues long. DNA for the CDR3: TGTGCCACCAGCAGTAACCTCCCGGACTCGGCCAAAAACATTCAGTACTTC. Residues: CATSSNLPDSAKNIQYF.

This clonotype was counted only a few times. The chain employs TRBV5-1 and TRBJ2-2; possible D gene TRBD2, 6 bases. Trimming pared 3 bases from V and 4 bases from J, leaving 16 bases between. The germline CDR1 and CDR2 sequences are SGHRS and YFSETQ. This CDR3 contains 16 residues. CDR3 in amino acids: CASSSAGQGLTGELFF. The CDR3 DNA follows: TGCGCCAGCAGCTCCGCGGGGCAGGGCCTCACCGGGGAGCTGTTTTTT.

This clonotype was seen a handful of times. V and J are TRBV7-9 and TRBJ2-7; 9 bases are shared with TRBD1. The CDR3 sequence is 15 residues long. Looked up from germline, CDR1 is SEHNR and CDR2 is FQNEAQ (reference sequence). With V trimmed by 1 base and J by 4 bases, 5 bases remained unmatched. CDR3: CASSLGGTGRYEQYV. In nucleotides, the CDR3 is TGTGCCAGCAGCTTAGGGGGGACAGGGAGGTACGAGCAGTACGTC.

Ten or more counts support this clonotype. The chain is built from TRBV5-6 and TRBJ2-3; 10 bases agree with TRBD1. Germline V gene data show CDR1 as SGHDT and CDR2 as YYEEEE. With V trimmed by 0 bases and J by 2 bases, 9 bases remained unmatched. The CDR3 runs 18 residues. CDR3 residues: CASSLGPGQGGLTDTQYF. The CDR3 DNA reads TGTGCCAGCAGCTTGGGCCCAGGACAGGGGGGCCTCACAGATACGCAGTATTTT.

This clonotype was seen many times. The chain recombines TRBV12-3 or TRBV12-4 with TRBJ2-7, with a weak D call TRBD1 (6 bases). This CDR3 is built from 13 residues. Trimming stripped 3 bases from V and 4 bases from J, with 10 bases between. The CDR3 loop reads CASSLGQGYEQYF. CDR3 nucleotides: TGTGCCAGCAGTTTGGGGCAGGGGTACGAGCAGTACTTC.

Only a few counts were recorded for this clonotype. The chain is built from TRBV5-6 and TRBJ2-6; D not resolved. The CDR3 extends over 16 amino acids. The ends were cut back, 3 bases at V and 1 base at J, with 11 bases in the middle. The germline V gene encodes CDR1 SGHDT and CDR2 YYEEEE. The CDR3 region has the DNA TGTGCCAGCAGCTCCCTGTTCGGGTCTGGGGCCAACGTCCTGACTTTC. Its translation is CASSSLFGSGANVLTF.

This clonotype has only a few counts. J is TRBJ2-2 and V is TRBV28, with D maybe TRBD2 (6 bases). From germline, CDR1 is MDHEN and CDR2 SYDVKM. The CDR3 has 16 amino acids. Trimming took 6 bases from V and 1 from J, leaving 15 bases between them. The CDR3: CASRETVGGNTGELFF. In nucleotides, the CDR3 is TGTGCCAGCAGAGAGACAGTCGGGGGGAACACCGGGGAGCTGTTTTTT.

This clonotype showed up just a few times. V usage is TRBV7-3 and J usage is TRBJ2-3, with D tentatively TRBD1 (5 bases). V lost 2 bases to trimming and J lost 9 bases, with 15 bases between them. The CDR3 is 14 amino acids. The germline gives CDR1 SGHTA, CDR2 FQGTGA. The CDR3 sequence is CASSLGPDAGTQYF. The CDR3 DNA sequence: TGTGCCAGCAGCTTAGGGCCGGATGCAGGGACGCAGTATTTT.